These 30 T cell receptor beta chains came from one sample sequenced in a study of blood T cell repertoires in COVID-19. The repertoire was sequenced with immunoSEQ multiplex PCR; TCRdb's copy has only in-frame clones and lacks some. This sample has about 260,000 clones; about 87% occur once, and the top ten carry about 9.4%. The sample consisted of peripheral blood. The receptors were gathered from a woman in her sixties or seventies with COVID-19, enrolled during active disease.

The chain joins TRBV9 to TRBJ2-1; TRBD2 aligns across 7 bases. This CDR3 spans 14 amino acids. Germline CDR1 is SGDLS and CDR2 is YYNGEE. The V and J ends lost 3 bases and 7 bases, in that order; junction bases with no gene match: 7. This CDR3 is CASSAILAENEQFF. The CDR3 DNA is TGTGCCAGCAGCGCCATTCTAGCGGAGAATGAGCAGTTCTTC.

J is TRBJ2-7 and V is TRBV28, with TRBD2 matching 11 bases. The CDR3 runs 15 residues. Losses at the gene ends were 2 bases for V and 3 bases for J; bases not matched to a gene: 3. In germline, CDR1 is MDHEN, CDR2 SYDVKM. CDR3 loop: CASSLMLAGGYEQYF. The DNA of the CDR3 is TGTGCCAGCAGTTTAATGCTAGCGGGAGGCTACGAGCAGTACTTC.

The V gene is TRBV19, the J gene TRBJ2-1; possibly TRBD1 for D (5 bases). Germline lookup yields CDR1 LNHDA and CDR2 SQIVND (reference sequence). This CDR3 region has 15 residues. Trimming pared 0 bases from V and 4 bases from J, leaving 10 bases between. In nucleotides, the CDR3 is TGTGCCAGTAGTATAGATCTTCCAGGGTACAATGAGCAGTTCTTC. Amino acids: CASSIDLPGYNEQFF.

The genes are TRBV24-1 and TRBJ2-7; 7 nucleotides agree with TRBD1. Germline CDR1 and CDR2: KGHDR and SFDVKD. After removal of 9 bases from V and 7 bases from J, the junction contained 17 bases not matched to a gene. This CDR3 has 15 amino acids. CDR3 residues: CATGHLLQGSREQYF. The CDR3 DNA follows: TGTGCCACCGGTCACCTCCTACAGGGGTCTCGGGAGCAGTACTTC.

As DNA, the CDR3 is TGTGCCAGCAGCTTAGGGGCCTCGAGGGCTGAAGCTTTCTTT. Encoded protein: CASSLGASRAEAFF. V usage is TRBV7-9 and J usage is TRBJ1-1; no reliable D call. V gave up 1 base and J gave up 6 bases, with 12 bases separating them. CDR1 is SEHNR, CDR2 FQNEAQ, per germline (reference sequence). The CDR3 spans 14 residues.

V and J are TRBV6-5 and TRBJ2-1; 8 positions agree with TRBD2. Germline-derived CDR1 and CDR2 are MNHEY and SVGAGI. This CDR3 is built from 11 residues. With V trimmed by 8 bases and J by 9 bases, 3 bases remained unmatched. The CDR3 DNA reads TGTGCCAGCCTCCGGGGGGGTGAGCAGTTCTTC. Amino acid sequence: CASLRGGEQFF.

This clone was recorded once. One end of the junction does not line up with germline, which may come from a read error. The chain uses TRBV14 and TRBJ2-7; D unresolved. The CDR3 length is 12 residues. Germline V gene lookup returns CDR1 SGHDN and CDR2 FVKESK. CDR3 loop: CASSQLSHEQYF. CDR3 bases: TGTGCCAGCAGCCAACTCTCCCACGAGCAGTACTTC.

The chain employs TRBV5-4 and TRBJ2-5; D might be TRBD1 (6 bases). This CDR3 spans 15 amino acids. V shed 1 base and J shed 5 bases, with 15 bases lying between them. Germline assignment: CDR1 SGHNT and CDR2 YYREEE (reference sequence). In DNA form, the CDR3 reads TGTGCCAGCAGCTTGTATCAGGGGCCGGGTGAGACCCAGTACTTC. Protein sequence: CASSLYQGPGETQYF. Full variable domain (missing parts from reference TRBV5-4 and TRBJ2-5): ETGVTQSPTHLIKTRGQQVTLRCSSQSGHNTVSWYQQALGQGPQFIFQYYREEENGRGNFPPRFSGLQFPNYSSELNVNALELDDSALYLCASSLYQGPGETQYFGPGTRLLVL.

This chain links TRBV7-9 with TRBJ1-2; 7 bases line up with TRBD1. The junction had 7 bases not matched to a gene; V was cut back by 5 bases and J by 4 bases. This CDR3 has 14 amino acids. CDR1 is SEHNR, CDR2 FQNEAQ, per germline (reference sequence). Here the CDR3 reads CASSTTGTVYGYTF. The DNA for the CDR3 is TGTGCCAGCAGCACGACCGGGACAGTCTATGGCTACACCTTC. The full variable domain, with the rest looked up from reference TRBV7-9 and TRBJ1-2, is DTGVSQNPRHKITKRGQNVTFRCDPISEHNRLYWYRQTLGQGPEFLTYFQNEAQLEKSRLLSDRFSAERPKGSFSTLEIQRTEQGDSAMYLCASSTTGTVYGYTFGSGTRLTVV.

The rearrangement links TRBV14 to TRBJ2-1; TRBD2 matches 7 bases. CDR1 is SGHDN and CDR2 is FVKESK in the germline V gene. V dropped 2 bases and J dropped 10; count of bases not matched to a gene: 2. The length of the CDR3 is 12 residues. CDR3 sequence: CASSQWGGEQFF. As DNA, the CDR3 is TGTGCCAGCAGCCAATGGGGGGGGGAGCAGTTCTTC.

CDR3 region: CASSYGGTGSSYNSPLHF. Written as DNA, the CDR3 is TGTGCCAGCAGTTACGGAGGGACAGGTAGCTCCTATAATTCACCCCTCCACTTT. The rearrangement links TRBV6-2 or TRBV6-3 to TRBJ1-6; 8 positions agree with TRBD1. J gave up 0 bases and V 2 bases, and 6 bases lay outside the gene matches. Germline lookup yields CDR1 MNHEY and CDR2 SVGEGT. The CDR3 covers 18 residues.

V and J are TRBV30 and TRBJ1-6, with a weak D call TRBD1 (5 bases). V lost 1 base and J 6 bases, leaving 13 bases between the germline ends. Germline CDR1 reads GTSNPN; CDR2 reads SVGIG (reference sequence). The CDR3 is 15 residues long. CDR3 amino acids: CAWSGQGKINSPLHF. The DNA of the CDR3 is TGTGCCTGGAGTGGTCAGGGAAAAATTAATTCACCCCTCCACTTT.

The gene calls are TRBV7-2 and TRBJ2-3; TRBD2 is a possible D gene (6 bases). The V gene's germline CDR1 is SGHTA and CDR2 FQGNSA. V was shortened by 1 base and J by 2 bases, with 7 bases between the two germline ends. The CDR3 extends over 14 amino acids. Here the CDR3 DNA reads TGTGCCAGCAGCTTAGGGAGGGCCACAGATACGCAGTATTTT. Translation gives CASSLGRATDTQYF.

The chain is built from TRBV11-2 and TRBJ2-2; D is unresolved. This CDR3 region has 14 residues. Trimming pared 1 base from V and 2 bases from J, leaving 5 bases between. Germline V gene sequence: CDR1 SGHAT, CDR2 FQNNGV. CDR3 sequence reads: CASSLAGNTGELFF. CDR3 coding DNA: TGTGCCAGCAGCTTAGCAGGAAACACCGGGGAGCTGTTTTTT.

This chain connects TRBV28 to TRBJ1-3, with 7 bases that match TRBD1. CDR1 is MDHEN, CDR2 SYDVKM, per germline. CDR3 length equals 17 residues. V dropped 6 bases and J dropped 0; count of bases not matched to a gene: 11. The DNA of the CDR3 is TGTGCCAGCAGAGCATACAGGGGTTCGGTCTCTGGAAACACCATATATTTT. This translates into CASRAYRGSVSGNTIYF.

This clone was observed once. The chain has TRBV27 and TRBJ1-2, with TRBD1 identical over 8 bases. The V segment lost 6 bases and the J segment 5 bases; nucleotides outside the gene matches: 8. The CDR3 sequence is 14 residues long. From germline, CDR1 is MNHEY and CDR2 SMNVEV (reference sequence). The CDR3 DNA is TGTGCCAGCAGACCAGGGGGCGCAGGGTATGGCTACACCTTC. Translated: CASRPGGAGYGYTF.

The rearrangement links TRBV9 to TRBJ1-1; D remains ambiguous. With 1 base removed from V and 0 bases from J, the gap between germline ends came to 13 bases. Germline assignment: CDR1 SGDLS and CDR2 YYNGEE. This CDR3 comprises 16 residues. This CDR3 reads CASSVRQAAMNTEAFF. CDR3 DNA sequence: TGTGCCAGCAGCGTACGGCAGGCCGCAATGAACACTGAAGCTTTCTTT.

The CDR3 loop reads CASSLDGGGRESPLHF. In DNA form, the CDR3 reads TGTGCCAGCAGCTTAGATGGCGGAGGAAGGGAGTCACCCCTCCACTTT. The chain combines TRBV11-1 with TRBJ1-6; the D is unclear. This CDR3 has 16 amino acids. Germline V CDR1 and CDR2: SGHAT, FQDESV (reference sequence). The V and J ends lost 1 base and 10 bases respectively, with 17 bases between them.

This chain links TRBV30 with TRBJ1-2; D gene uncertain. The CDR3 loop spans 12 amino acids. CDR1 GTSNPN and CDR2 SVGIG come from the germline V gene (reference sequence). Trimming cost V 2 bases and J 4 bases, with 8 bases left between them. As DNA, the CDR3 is TGTGCCTGGAGTCGCAGTACCTATGGCTACACCTTC. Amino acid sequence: CAWSRSTYGYTF.

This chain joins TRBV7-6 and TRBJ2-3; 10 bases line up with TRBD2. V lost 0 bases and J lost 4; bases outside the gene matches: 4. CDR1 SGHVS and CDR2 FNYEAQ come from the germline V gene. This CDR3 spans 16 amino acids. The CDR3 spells CASSLALAGVADTQYF. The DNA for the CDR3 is TGTGCCAGCAGCTTAGCGCTAGCGGGAGTTGCAGATACGCAGTATTTT. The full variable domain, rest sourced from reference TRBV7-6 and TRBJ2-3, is GAGVSQSPRYKVTKRGQDVALRCDPISGHVSLYWYRQALGQGPEFLTYFNYEAQQDKSGLPNDRFSAERPEGSISTLTIQRTEQRDSAMYRCASSLALAGVADTQYFGPGTRLTVL.

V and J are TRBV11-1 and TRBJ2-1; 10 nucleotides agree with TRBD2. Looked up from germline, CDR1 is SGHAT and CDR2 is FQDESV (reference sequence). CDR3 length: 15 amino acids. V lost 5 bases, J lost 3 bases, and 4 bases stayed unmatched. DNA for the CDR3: TGTGCCAGCAGCCTGGGACTAGCGCGCTACAATGAGCAGTTCTTC. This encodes CASSLGLARYNEQFF.

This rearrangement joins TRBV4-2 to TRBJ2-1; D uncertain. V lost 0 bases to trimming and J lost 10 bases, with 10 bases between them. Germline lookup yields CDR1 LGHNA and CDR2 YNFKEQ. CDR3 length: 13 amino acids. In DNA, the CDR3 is TGTGCCAGCAGCCAAGATCGCGGCAAAGAGCAGTTCTTC. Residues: CASSQDRGKEQFF.

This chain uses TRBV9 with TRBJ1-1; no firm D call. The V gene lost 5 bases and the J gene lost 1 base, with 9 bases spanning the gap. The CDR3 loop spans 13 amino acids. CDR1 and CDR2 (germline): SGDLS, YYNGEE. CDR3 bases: TGTGCCAGCAGTGAACACCCGAACACTGAAGCTTTCTTT. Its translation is CASSEHPNTEAFF.

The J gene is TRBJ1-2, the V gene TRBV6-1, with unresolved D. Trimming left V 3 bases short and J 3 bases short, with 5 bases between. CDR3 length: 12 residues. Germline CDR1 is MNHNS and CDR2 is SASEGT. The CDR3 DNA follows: TGTGCCAGCAGTGAGAGGGACTATGGCTACACCTTC. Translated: CASSERDYGYTF.

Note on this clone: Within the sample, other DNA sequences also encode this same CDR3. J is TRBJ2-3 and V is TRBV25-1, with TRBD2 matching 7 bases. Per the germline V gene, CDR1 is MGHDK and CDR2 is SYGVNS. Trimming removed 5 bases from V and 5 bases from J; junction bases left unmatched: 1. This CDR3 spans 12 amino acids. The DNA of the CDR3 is TGTGCCAGCAGTTTAGCGGGAGATACGCAGTATTTT. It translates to CASSLAGDTQYF.

In DNA form, the CDR3 reads TGCGCCAGCAGCTTGCTAACGCAGGGCCCTGGGGGCTACACCTTC. It codes for CASSLLTQGPGGYTF. This rearrangement joins TRBV5-1 to TRBJ1-2; D possibly corresponds to TRBD1 (5 bases). V shed 1 base and J shed 8 bases, with 18 bases lying between them. The CDR3 is 15 amino acids. Per germline, CDR1 SGHRS and CDR2 YFSETQ.

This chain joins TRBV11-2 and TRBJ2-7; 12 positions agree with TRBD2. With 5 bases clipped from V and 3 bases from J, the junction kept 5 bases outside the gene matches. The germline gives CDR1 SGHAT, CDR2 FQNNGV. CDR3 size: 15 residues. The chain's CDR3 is CASSGGLAGIYEQYF. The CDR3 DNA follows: TGTGCCAGCAGCGGCGGACTAGCGGGAATCTACGAGCAGTACTTC.

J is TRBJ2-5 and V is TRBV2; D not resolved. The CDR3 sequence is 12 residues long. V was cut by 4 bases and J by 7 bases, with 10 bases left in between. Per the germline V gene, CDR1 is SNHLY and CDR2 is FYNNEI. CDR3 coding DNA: TGTGCCAGCAGTGGCGCCGGGTGGACCCAGTACTTC. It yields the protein CASSGAGWTQYF.

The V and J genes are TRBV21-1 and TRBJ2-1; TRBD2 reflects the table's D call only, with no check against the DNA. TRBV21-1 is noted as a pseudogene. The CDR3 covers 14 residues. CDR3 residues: CASLTRASYNEQFF. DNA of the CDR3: TGTGCCAGCTTAACTCGTGCTTCCTACAATGAGCAGTTCTTC.

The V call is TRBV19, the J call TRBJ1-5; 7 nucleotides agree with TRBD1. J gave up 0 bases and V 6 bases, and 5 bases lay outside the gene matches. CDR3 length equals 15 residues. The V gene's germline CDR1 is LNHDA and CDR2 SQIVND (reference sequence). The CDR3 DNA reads TGTGCCAGTAGCCAGGCAGGGGGTAGCAATCAGCCCCAGCATTTT. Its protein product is CASSQAGGSNQPQHF.